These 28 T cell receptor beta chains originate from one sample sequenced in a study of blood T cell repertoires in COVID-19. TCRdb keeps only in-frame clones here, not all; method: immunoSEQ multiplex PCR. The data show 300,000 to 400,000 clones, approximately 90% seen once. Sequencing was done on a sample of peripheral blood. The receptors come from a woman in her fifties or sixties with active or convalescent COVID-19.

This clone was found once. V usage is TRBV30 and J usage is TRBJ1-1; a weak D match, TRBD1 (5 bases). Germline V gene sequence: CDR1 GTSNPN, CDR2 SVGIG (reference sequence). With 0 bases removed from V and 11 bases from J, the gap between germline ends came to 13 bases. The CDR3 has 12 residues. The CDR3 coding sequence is TGTGCCTGGAGTGTACCTGGCAGGGCGGCTTTCTTT. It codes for CAWSVPGRAAFF.

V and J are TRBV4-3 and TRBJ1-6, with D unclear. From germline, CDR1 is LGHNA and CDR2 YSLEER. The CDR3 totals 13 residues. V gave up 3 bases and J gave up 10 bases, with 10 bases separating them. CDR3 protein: CASSQVLLSPLHF. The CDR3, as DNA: TGCGCCAGCAGCCAGGTCTTACTCTCACCCCTCCACTTT.

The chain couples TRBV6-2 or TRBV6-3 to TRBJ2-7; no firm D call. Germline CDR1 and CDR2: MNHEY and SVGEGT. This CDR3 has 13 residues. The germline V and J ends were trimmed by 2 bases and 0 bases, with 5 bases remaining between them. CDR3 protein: CASSYGLSYEQYF. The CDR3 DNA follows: TGTGCCAGCAGTTACGGCCTCTCCTACGAGCAGTACTTC.

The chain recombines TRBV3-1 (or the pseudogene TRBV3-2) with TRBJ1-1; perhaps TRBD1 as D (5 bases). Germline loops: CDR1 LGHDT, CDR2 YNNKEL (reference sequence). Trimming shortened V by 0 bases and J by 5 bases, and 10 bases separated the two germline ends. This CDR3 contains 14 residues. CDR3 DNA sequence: TGTGCCAGCAGCCAAGACCCTCCAGGGACTGAAGCTTTCTTT. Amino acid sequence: CASSQDPPGTEAFF.

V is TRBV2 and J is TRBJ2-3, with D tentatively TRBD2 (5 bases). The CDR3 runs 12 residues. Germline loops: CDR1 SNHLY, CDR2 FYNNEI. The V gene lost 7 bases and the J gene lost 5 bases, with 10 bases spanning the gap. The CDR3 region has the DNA TGTGCCAGCACGCTAGCTGGAGATACGCAGTATTTT. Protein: CASTLAGDTQYF.

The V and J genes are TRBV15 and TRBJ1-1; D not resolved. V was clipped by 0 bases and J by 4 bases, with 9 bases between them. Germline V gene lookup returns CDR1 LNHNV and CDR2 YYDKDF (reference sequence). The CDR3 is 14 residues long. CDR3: CATSREGRGTEAFF. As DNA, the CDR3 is TGTGCCACCAGCAGAGAGGGTCGGGGCACTGAAGCTTTCTTT.

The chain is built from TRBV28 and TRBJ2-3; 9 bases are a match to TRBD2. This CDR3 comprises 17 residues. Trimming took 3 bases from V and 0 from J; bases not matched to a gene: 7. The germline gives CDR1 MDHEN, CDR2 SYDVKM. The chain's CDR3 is CASSFHGTSFSTDTQYF. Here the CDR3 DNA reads TGTGCCAGCAGTTTTCATGGGACTAGCTTTAGCACAGATACGCAGTATTTT.

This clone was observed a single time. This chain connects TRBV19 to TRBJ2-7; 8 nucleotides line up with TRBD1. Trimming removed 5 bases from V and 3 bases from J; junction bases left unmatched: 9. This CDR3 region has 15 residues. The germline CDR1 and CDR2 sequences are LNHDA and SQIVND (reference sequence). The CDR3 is CASSYAGTGRYEQYF. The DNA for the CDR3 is TGTGCCAGTAGTTACGCCGGGACAGGACGCTACGAGCAGTACTTC.

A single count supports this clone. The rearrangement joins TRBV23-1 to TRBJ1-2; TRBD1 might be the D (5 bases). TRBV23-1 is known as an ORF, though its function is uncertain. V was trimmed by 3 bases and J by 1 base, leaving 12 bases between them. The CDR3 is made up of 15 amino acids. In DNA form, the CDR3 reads TGCGCCAGCAGTCATAAGCAGGGTAGTAACTATGGCTACACCTTC. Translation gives CASSHKQGSNYGYTF.

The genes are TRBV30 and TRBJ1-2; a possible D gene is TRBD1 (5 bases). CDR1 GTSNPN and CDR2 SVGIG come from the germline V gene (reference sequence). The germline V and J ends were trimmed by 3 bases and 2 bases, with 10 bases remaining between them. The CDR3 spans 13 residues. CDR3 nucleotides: TGTGCCTGGAGCCCACGGGGGAACTATGGCTACACCTTC. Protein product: CAWSPRGNYGYTF.

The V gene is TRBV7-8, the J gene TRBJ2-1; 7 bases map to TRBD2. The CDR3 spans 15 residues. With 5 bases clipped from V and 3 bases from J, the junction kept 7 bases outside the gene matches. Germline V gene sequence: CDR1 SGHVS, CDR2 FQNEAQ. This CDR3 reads CASSVGLEGYNEQFF. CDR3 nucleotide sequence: TGTGCCAGCAGCGTCGGACTAGAGGGCTACAATGAGCAGTTCTTC.

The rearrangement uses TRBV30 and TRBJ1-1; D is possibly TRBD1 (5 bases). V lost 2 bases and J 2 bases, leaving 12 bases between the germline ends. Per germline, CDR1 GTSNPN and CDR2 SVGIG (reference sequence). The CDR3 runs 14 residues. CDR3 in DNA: TGTGCCTGGAGTTTTAGACAGACCAACACTGAAGCTTTCTTT. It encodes CAWSFRQTNTEAFF.

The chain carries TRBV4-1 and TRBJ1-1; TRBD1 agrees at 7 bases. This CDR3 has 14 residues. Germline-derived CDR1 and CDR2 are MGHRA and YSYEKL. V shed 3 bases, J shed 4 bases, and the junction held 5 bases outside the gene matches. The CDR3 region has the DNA TGCGCCAGCAGCCAGGGGGACAGTCTCACTGAAGCTTTCTTT. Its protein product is CASSQGDSLTEAFF.

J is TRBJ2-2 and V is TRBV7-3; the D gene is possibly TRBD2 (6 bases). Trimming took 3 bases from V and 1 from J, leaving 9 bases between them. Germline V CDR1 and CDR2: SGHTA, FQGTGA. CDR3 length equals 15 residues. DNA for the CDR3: TGTGCCAGCAGCTTCGCGGGGAAGAACACCGGGGAGCTGTTTTTT. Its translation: CASSFAGKNTGELFF.

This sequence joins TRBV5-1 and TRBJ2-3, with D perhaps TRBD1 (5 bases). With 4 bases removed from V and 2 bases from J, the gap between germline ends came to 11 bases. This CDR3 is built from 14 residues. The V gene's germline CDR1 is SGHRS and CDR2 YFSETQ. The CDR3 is CASSQHRYTDTQYF. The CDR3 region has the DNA TGCGCCAGCAGCCAGCACAGGTACACAGATACGCAGTATTTT.

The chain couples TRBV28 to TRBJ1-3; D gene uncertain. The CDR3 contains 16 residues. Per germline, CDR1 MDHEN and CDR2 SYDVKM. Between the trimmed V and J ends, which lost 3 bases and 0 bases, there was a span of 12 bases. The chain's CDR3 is CASSFIWPGSGNTIYF. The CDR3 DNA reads TGTGCCAGCAGTTTTATTTGGCCGGGCTCTGGAAACACCATATATTTT.

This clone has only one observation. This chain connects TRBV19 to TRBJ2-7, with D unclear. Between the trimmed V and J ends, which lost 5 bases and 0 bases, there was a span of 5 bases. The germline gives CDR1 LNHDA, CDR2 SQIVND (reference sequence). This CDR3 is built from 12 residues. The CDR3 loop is CASSESSYEQYF. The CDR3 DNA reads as TGTGCCAGTAGTGAGAGCTCCTACGAGCAGTACTTC.

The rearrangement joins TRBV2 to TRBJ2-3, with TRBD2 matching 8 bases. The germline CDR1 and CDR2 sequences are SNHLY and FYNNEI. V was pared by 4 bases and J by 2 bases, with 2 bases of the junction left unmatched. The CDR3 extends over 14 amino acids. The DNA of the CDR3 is TGTGCCAGCAGTGTTAGCGGGACCACAGATACGCAGTATTTT. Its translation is CASSVSGTTDTQYF.

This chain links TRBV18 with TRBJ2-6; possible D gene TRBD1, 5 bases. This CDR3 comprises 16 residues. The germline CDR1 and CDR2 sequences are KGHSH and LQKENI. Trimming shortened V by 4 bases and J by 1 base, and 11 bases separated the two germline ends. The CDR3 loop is CASSLLQESGANVLTF. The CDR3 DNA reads TGTGCCAGCTCACTACTACAGGAGTCTGGGGCCAACGTCCTGACTTTC.

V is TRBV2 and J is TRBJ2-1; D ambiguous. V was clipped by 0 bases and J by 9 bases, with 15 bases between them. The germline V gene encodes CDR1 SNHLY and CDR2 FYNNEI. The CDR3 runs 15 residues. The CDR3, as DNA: TGTGCCAGCAGTGAAGCGAGTGCTCGAGCTGGTGAGCAGTTCTTC. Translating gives CASSEASARAGEQFF.

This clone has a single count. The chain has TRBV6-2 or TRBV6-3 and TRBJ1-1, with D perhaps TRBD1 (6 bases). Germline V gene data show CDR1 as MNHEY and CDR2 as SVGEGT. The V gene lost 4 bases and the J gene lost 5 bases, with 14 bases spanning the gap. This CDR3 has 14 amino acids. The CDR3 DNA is TGTGCCAGCAGTTTGGCAGGCCAGGGGACTGAAGCTTTCTTT. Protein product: CASSLAGQGTEAFF.

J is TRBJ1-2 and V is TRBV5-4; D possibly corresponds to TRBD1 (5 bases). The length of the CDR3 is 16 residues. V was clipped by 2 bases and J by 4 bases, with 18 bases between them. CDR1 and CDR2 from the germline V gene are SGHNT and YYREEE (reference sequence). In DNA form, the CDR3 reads TGTGCCAGCAGCTTAGGCATTTCGGCAGGGCCCTATGGCTACACCTTC. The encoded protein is CASSLGISAGPYGYTF.

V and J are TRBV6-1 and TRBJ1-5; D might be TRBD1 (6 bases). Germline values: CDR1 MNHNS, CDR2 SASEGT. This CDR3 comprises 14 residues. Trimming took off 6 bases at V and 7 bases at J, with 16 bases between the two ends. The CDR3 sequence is CASRGGQQGQPQHF. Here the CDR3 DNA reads TGTGCCAGCAGGGGTGGACAGCAGGGCCAGCCCCAGCATTTT.

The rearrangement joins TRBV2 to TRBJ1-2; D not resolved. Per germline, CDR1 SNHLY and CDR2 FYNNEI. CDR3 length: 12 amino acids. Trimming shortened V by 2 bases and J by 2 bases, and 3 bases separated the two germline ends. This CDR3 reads CASSEQNYGYTF. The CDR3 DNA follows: TGTGCCAGCAGTGAACAGAACTATGGCTACACCTTC.

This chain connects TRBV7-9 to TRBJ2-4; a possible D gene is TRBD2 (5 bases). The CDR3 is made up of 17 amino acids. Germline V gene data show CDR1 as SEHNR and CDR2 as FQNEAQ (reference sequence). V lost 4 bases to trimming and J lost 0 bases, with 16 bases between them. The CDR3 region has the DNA TGTGCCAGCAGCTGGGAAGGGAGATCCTTAGCCAAAAACATTCAGTACTTC. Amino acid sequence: CASSWEGRSLAKNIQYF.

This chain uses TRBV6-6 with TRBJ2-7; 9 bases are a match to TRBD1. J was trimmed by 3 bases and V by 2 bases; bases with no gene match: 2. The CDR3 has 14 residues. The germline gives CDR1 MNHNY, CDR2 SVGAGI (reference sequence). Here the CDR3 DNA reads TGTGCCAGCAGTTACCTGGGACAGGGCTACGAGCAGTACTTC. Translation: CASSYLGQGYEQYF.

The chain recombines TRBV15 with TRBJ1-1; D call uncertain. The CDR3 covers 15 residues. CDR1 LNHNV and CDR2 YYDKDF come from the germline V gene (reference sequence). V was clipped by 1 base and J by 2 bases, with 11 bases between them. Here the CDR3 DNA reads TGTGCCACCAGCAGAGTTTTGGTCAGAAACACTGAAGCTTTCTTT. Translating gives CATSRVLVRNTEAFF.

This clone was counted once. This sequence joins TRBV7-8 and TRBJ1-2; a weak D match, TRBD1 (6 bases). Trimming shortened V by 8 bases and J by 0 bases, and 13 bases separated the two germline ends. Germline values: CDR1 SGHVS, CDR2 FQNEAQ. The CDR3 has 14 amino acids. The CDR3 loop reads CASAQGHANYGYTF. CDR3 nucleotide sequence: TGTGCCAGCGCGCAGGGGCACGCTAACTATGGCTACACCTTC.